One sample yielded the 26 T cell receptor beta chains listed below, sequenced in a study of blood T cell repertoires in COVID-19. Measured with immunoSEQ multiplex PCR; TCRdb has only the in-frame clones, and not every one. The sample carries about 110,000 clones, around 84% recorded once. The sequenced material came from peripheral blood. The receptors derive from a human donor in a cohort sampled during active COVID-19.

The J gene is TRBJ1-2, the V gene TRBV5-5; 10 bases are shared with TRBD1. The CDR3 is 14 amino acids. J was trimmed by 7 bases and V by 4 bases; bases with no gene match: 7. Germline CDR1 reads SGHKS; CDR2 reads YYEKEE (reference sequence). This chain's CDR3 is CASSAGQGRFGYTF. CDR3 in DNA: TGTGCCAGCAGCGCGGGACAGGGGAGATTTGGCTACACCTTC.

V usage is TRBV28 and J usage is TRBJ1-5; 8 bases are a match to TRBD1. CDR3 length equals 15 residues. CDR1 and CDR2 (germline): MDHEN, SYDVKM. V gave up 3 bases and J gave up 2 bases; unmatched junction bases: 3. As DNA, the CDR3 is TGTGCCAGCAGTTTGGCAGGGGGCCGCAATCAGCCCCAGCATTTT. Translated: CASSLAGGRNQPQHF.

The chain uses TRBV19 and TRBJ2-1, with 8 bases identical to TRBD1. This CDR3 is 18 amino acids long. The junction had 12 bases not matched to a gene; V was cut back by 5 bases and J by 0 bases. In germline, CDR1 is LNHDA, CDR2 SQIVND (reference sequence). CDR3 in DNA: TGTGCCAGTAGTTCGGCGGGACAGGCGACTAGCTCCTACAATGAGCAGTTCTTC. Translation: CASSSAGQATSSYNEQFF. Variable domain in full (rest from reference TRBV19 and TRBJ2-1): DGGITQSPKYLFRKEGQNVTLSCEQNLNHDAMYWYRQDPGQGLRLIYYSQIVNDFQKGDIAEGYSVSREKKESFPLTVTSAQKNPTAFYLCASSSAGQATSSYNEQFFGPGTRLTVL.

DNA of the CDR3: TGTGCCAGCAGTTACATTCACGGTGCCTACAATGAGCAGTTCTTC. It translates to CASSYIHGAYNEQFF. The chain recombines TRBV6-2 or TRBV6-3 with TRBJ2-1; D is uncertain. Germline V lookup: CDR1 MNHEY, CDR2 SVGEGT. The CDR3 spans 15 residues. Trimming shortened V by 2 bases and J by 2 bases, and 10 bases separated the two germline ends.

This chain joins TRBV7-9 and TRBJ1-2, with a weak D call TRBD1 (6 bases). The CDR3 totals 14 residues. V was shortened by 4 bases and J by 7 bases, with 16 bases between the two germline ends. Germline values: CDR1 SEHNR, CDR2 FQNEAQ (reference sequence). The CDR3, as DNA: TGTGCCAGCAGCTCCCCCCGACAGGCCGGTGGCTACACCTTC. Its protein product is CASSSPRQAGGYTF.

V usage is TRBV2 and J usage is TRBJ1-6; D is unresolved. Trimming left V 3 bases short and J 8 bases short, with 14 bases between. The CDR3 contains 15 residues. Germline loops: CDR1 SNHLY, CDR2 FYNNEI. The CDR3 bases are TGTGCCAGCAGTGATAAAGACCTACGGGATTCACCCCTCCACTTT. Its protein is CASSDKDLRDSPLHF.

The V gene is TRBV5-1, the J gene TRBJ2-7; tentatively, D is TRBD2 (6 bases). Trimming took off 2 bases at V and 6 bases at J, with 18 bases between the two ends. The CDR3 spans 15 residues. Germline CDR1 reads SGHRS; CDR2 reads YFSETQ. CDR3: CASSFPSGGLSEQYF. Written as DNA, the CDR3 is TGCGCCAGCAGCTTCCCCTCCGGGGGACTCTCCGAGCAGTACTTC.

The V gene is TRBV6-1, the J gene TRBJ1-6, with 7 bases matching TRBD1. Unmatched junction bases numbered 13, after V lost 1 base and J lost 10 bases. Per germline, CDR1 MNHNS and CDR2 SASEGT. The CDR3 totals 17 residues. CDR3 region: CASSEVGGRGLASPLHF. Here the CDR3 DNA reads TGTGCCAGCAGTGAAGTGGGGGGTAGGGGGCTAGCCTCACCCCTCCACTTT.

The chain combines TRBV7-2 with TRBJ2-5, with 9 bases that match TRBD1. V was clipped by 6 bases and J by 5 bases; unmatched bases: 10. The CDR3 runs 15 residues. Germline CDR1 reads SGHTA; CDR2 reads FQGNSA. CDR3 residues: CASSYTGGVGETQYF. CDR3 DNA sequence: TGTGCCAGCAGTTATACAGGGGGCGTCGGGGAGACCCAGTACTTC.

This clone was seen once. V gene TRBV7-9 combines with J gene TRBJ2-3; 10 nucleotides agree with TRBD2. J lost 0 bases, V lost 5 bases, and 8 bases had no gene match. This CDR3 spans 17 amino acids. CDR1 is SEHNR and CDR2 is FQNEAQ in the germline V gene (reference sequence). DNA of the CDR3: TGTGCCAGCAGCCCTAACCTAGCGGGGGCTAGCACAGATACGCAGTATTTT. It encodes CASSPNLAGASTDTQYF.

The V and J genes are TRBV19 and TRBJ2-1; 9 bases are shared with TRBD2. Unmatched junction bases numbered 5, after V lost 4 bases and J lost 4 bases. Germline V gene sequence: CDR1 LNHDA, CDR2 SQIVND (reference sequence). This CDR3 is built from 15 residues. CDR3 sequence: CASSTTSGSYNEQFF. The CDR3 DNA reads as TGTGCCAGTAGTACCACTAGCGGGTCTTACAATGAGCAGTTCTTC.

V gene TRBV30 combines with J gene TRBJ1-1; 9 bases fit TRBD1. Germline loops: CDR1 GTSNPN, CDR2 SVGIG (reference sequence). There are 15 residues in the CDR3. The J segment lost 4 bases and the V segment lost 3 bases, leaving 9 bases of the junction unmatched. The CDR3 sequence: CAWSTGGAISTEAFF. CDR3 DNA sequence: TGTGCCTGGAGCACAGGGGGCGCGATATCCACTGAAGCTTTCTTT. Full variable domain (remainder filled in from reference TRBV30 and TRBJ1-1): SQTIHQWPATLVQPVGSPLSLECTVEGTSNPNLYWYRQAAGRGLQLLFYSVGIGQISSEVPQNLSASRPQDRQFILSSKKLLLSDSGFYLCAWSTGGAISTEAFFGQGTRLTVV.

This clone appeared a single time. J is TRBJ2-5 and V is TRBV6-5; 9 bases are a match to TRBD1. CDR1 and CDR2 (germline): MNHEY, SVGAGI. This CDR3 has 14 amino acids. Trimming at V came to 6 bases and at J to 5 bases, leaving 7 bases not matched to a gene. This CDR3 is CASRPDRGRETQYF. Here the CDR3 DNA reads TGTGCCAGCAGACCGGACAGGGGACGGGAGACCCAGTACTTC.

The J gene is TRBJ1-1, the V gene TRBV7-9; D is undetermined. This CDR3 has 15 amino acids. Germline assignment: CDR1 SEHNR and CDR2 FQNEAQ (reference sequence). Trimming took 2 bases from V and 9 from J, leaving 19 bases between them. The CDR3 region has the DNA TGTGCCAGCAGCTTAAGGGTGGAAGTGGGAGGTCAAGCTTTCTTT. Translation: CASSLRVEVGGQAFF.

The CDR3 loop is CASSRRQGIFGELFF. The CDR3 region has the DNA TGTGCCAGCAGCCGAAGACAGGGGATATTTGGTGAGCTGTTTTTT. V usage is TRBV3-1 (or the pseudogene TRBV3-2) and J usage is TRBJ2-2; TRBD1 agrees at 8 bases. Trimming at V came to 4 bases and at J to 11 bases, leaving 12 bases not matched to a gene. The germline V gene encodes CDR1 LGHDT and CDR2 YNNKEL (reference sequence). The CDR3 sequence is 15 residues long.

This rearrangement joins TRBV9 to TRBJ1-5; D not certain. CDR1 and CDR2 from the germline V gene are SGDLS and YYNGEE. The germline V and J ends were trimmed by 0 bases and 3 bases, with 7 bases remaining between them. This CDR3 has 14 residues. As DNA, the CDR3 is TGTGCCAGCAGCGTAGACGGTATCAATCAGCCCCAGCATTTT. Its translation: CASSVDGINQPQHF.

The genes are TRBV6-5 and TRBJ1-1, with a possible D match to TRBD1 (5 bases). The CDR3 spans 13 residues. Germline V gene sequence: CDR1 MNHEY, CDR2 SVGAGI. Trimming took off 6 bases at V and 4 bases at J, with 12 bases between the two ends. The CDR3 is CASRQGAATEAFF. The CDR3 DNA reads as TGTGCCAGCAGACAAGGGGCGGCCACTGAAGCTTTCTTT.

The chain is built from TRBV6-6 and TRBJ2-1, with no clear D. This CDR3 has 14 amino acids. Germline-derived CDR1 and CDR2 are MNHNY and SVGAGI (reference sequence). V shed 0 bases and J shed 5 bases, with 8 bases lying between them. The CDR3 sequence is CASSYSFPDNEQFF. The CDR3 DNA reads as TGTGCCAGCAGTTACTCATTCCCTGACAATGAGCAGTTCTTC.

V and J are TRBV7-2 and TRBJ1-6; D unclear. This CDR3 is built from 14 residues. The V end was cut by 4 bases, the J end by 6 bases, with 10 bases between. CDR1 and CDR2 from the germline V gene are SGHTA and FQGNSA. The CDR3 loop reads CASSSFLLNSPLHF. CDR3 coding DNA: TGTGCCAGCAGCTCCTTTCTTCTTAATTCACCCCTCCACTTT.

CDR3 sequence (DNA): TGTGCCAGCAGTCGGGCAGGGGACCAGCCCCAGCATTTT. Amino acid sequence: CASSRAGDQPQHF. J is TRBJ1-5 and V is TRBV6-5; weak D call: TRBD1 (6 bases). The germline V gene encodes CDR1 MNHEY and CDR2 SVGAGI. CDR3 length: 13 amino acids. Trimming took off 5 bases at V and 7 bases at J, with 12 bases between the two ends.

This clone has only one observation. The chain couples TRBV10-3 to TRBJ2-1; perhaps TRBD2 as D (6 bases). CDR1 and CDR2 from the germline V gene are ENHRY and SYGVKD. This CDR3 spans 15 amino acids. Trimming took off 5 bases at V and 3 bases at J, with 14 bases between the two ends. CDR3 amino acids: CAISPSGWDYNEQFF. Written as DNA, the CDR3 is TGTGCCATCAGTCCGAGCGGGTGGGACTACAATGAGCAGTTCTTC.

About this clone itself: One junction end disagrees with the germline gene, perhaps due to a read error. The chain is built from TRBV6-5 and TRBJ1-1, with a weak D call TRBD1 (6 bases). Germline V lookup: CDR1 MNHEY, CDR2 SVGAGI. The CDR3 spans 15 residues. The CDR3 loop reads CASSYRHRDNSEAFF. In DNA form, the CDR3 reads TGTGCCAGCAGTTACCGGCACCGGGACAACAGTGAAGCTTTCTTT.

CDR3 DNA sequence: TGTGCCACGAAGGACACGCAAGTTGGCATTCAGTACTTC. This codes for CATKDTQVGIQYF. V usage is TRBV12-3 or TRBV12-4 and J usage is TRBJ2-4, with D possibly being TRBD1 (5 bases). The CDR3 extends over 13 amino acids. The V and J ends lost 10 bases and 9 bases respectively, with 19 bases between them.

V usage is TRBV5-6 and J usage is TRBJ2-3; a weak D match, TRBD1 (5 bases). Trimming took 4 bases from V and 6 from J, leaving 9 bases between them. From germline, CDR1 is SGHDT and CDR2 YYEEEE. The CDR3 runs to 12 residues. The CDR3: CASSPSGDTQYF. DNA of the CDR3: TGTGCCAGCAGCCCCTCAGGGGATACGCAGTATTTT.

This clone was counted a few times. The chain combines TRBV6-6 with TRBJ2-7, with a tentative D call TRBD2 (6 bases). Germline V gene lookup returns CDR1 MNHNY and CDR2 SVGAGI (reference sequence). This CDR3 region has 12 residues. The V end lost 7 bases, the J end lost 2 bases, and 9 bases lay between the germline ends. CDR3 region: CASTGGAYEQYF. The CDR3 DNA is TGTGCCAGCACCGGGGGAGCCTACGAGCAGTACTTC.

The chain joins TRBV28 to TRBJ2-1, with 7 bases identical to TRBD1. Unmatched junction bases numbered 5, after V lost 2 bases and J lost 4 bases. This CDR3 region has 15 residues. In germline, CDR1 is MDHEN, CDR2 SYDVKM. CDR3 in amino acids: CASSLVAGGYNEQFF. The DNA of the CDR3 is TGTGCCAGCAGTTTAGTGGCAGGGGGATACAATGAGCAGTTCTTC.